A selection of T cell receptor beta chains follows, all from one sample in a study of T and B cells in COVID-19 patients. TCRdb fed the multiplex PCR reads into MiXCR, producing one record per CDR3 protein. Among approximately 9,500 distinct CDR3 sequences, 25% to 30% were seen once, and the ten largest hold 27%. The sequencing input was blood. The source is a human donor who had recovered from COVID-19. The CDR3 runs from the conserved cysteine through the conserved F or W. Where a row states a size, it is once, few, many or the class of an expanded clone; other rows omit it.

>TRBV6-5|medium-sized
CASSYGRYHQPQHF
>TRBV11-1|NA
CASTGPASYEQYF
>TRBV6-1|once
CASSVEDFSGNTIYF
>TRBV19|NA
CASSSGGAEQFF
>TRBV6-2/TRBV6-3|NA
CASSFGGRPQETQYF
>TRBV24-1|NA
CATSDSTSGDQETQYF
>TRBV20-1|once
CSAALATPPYEQYF
>TRBV7-6|medium-sized
CASSYRVGANVLTF
>TRBV7-2|NA
CASSSGNTIYF
>TRBV19|medium-sized
CATGETSGANVLTF
>TRBV27|few
CASASGGGEYGYTF
>TRBV29-1|NA
CSYRPLAGGPRSTDTQYF
>TRBV5-1|NA
CASSLKQASYEQYF
>TRBV19|medium-sized
CASRLSGDTQYF
>TRBV20-1|NA
CSALGDGGEQFF
>TRBV14|few
CASSPQKTAKYEQYF
>TRBV11-1|medium-sized
CATKKGLAETYEQYF
>TRBV11-1|medium-sized
CASSLGVTNTDTQYF
>TRBV13|many
CASSLPAREAFF
>TRBV29-1|medium-sized
CSVEIQNGYTF
>TRBV20-1|few
CSAPGTPSSYNEQFF
>TRBV6-5|NA
CARRGDTGELFF
>TRBV5-1|few
CASSLKGASGEQYF
>TRBV7-9|medium-sized
CASSLQETQYF
>TRBV14|few
CASSSSRNEKLFF
>TRBV5-4|many
CASSLASGGAFGEQYF
>TRBV19|many
CASRTGDQPQHF
>TRBV6-2/TRBV6-3|few
CASSRQDNEQFF
>TRBV11-1|medium-sized
CASRRELGYEQYF
>TRBV11-1|NA
CASSSWTRGNSGNTIYF
>TRBV5-1|few
CASSSTGAEEKLFF
>TRBV18|few
CASSPMRDNRSGYTF
>TRBV28|once
CASRKAGLAFF
>TRBV18|many
CASSPRDTRETQYF
>TRBV5-4|few
CASSLRTGVGSPLHF
>TRBV7-9|few
CASSFPLWIETQYF
>TRBV18|medium-sized
CASSPALAGGNEQFF